The 23 T cell receptor beta chains listed next were all sequenced from one sample in a study of T cell responses to AZD1222 COVID-19 vaccine. The repertoire was sequenced with immunoSEQ multiplex PCR; TCRdb's copy has only in-frame clones and lacks some. The table shows nearly 110,000 clones, with 80% to 95% occurring only once. Material: peripheral blood, obtained 28 days after the second AZD1222 dose. These receptors were taken from an adult who received the AZD1222 COVID-19 vaccine.

The J gene is TRBJ2-2, the V gene TRBV6-5, with 7 positions matching TRBD2. CDR1 is MNHEY and CDR2 is SVGAGI in the germline V gene. The CDR3 length is 15 residues. With 4 bases clipped from V and 1 base from J, the junction kept 3 bases outside the gene matches. CDR3 in DNA: TGTGCCAGCAGTTTTAAGCGGGGGAACACCGGGGAGCTGTTTTTT. Translated: CASSFKRGNTGELFF.

The gene calls are TRBV27 and TRBJ1-2; D is possibly TRBD1 (5 bases). The V and J ends lost 2 bases and 5 bases respectively, with 12 bases between them. This CDR3 comprises 14 residues. The germline V gene encodes CDR1 MNHEY and CDR2 SMNVEV (reference sequence). Written as DNA, the CDR3 is TGTGCCAGCAGTTTAAGAGGGGACGGTTATGGCTACACCTTC. Protein: CASSLRGDGYGYTF.

This clone was seen many times. In nucleotides, the CDR3 is TGCGCCAGCAGCTTGGCCAACTTTAGAAGCTCCTACGAGCAGTACTTC. It encodes CASSLANFRSSYEQYF. V and J are TRBV5-1 and TRBJ2-7; no definite D call. CDR3 length: 16 amino acids. From germline, CDR1 is SGHRS and CDR2 YFSETQ. V lost 0 bases to trimming and J lost 0 bases, with 13 bases between them.

The chain is built from TRBV6-5 and TRBJ1-4; no clear D. Germline CDR1 MNHEY, CDR2 SVGAGI. The V and J ends lost 6 bases and 3 bases respectively, with 11 bases between them. This CDR3 spans 14 amino acids. For the CDR3, the DNA is TGTGCCAGCAGCCGGGGTTGGCCTAATGAAAAACTGTTTTTT. Protein sequence: CASSRGWPNEKLFF.

This clone was seen more than once but under ten times. The chain has TRBV19 and TRBJ2-7, with D hard to call. CDR1 and CDR2 from the germline V gene are LNHDA and SQIVND (reference sequence). Trimming cost V 3 bases and J 4 bases, with 10 bases left between them. CDR3 size: 13 residues. The DNA of the CDR3 is TGTGCCAGTAGTATCTCCCGAGAGTACGAGCAGTACTTC. As protein: CASSISREYEQYF.

The rearrangement uses TRBV7-3 and TRBJ2-1; D is unresolved. Germline values: CDR1 SGHTA, CDR2 FQGTGA. The germline V and J ends were trimmed by 0 bases and 0 bases, with 3 bases remaining between them. The CDR3 has 14 amino acids. CDR3: CASSLTASYNEQFF. The CDR3 coding sequence is TGTGCCAGCAGCTTAACGGCCTCCTACAATGAGCAGTTCTTC.

The chain's CDR3 is CASSNRGAGTEAFF. The CDR3 DNA sequence: TGTGCCAGCAGCAATCGGGGGGCTGGGACTGAAGCTTTCTTT. The chain combines TRBV7-2 with TRBJ1-1, with D possibly TRBD1 on 6 matching bases. The V gene's germline CDR1 is SGHTA and CDR2 FQGNSA. Between the trimmed V and J ends, which lost 5 bases and 5 bases, there was a span of 15 bases. The CDR3 has 14 amino acids.

The chain uses TRBV4-1 and TRBJ1-6; D remains ambiguous. The CDR3 spans 16 residues. The V and J ends lost 7 bases and 7 bases respectively, with 20 bases between them. Looked up from germline, CDR1 is MGHRA and CDR2 is YSYEKL. The CDR3 spells CASTREPGEWNSPLHF. CDR3 nucleotide sequence: TGCGCCAGCACCCGAGAACCGGGAGAATGGAATTCACCCCTCCACTTT.

Here the CDR3 DNA reads TGCGCCAGCAGCCAAGGCTCTAGCGGGAGTGGGTCCTACGAGCAGTACTTC. Its translation is CASSQGSSGSGSYEQYF. The chain employs TRBV4-3 and TRBJ2-7; 10 bases match TRBD2. Unmatched junction bases numbered 7, after V lost 1 base and J lost 1 base. The CDR3 is 17 amino acids. Germline CDR1 reads LGHNA; CDR2 reads YSLEER.

This chain connects TRBV4-1 to TRBJ1-2; D unclear. The CDR3 totals 14 residues. The germline V gene encodes CDR1 MGHRA and CDR2 YSYEKL. Trimming stripped 1 base from V and 5 bases from J, with 11 bases between. The CDR3 loop is CASSQVTLEYGYTF. CDR3 DNA sequence: TGCGCCAGCAGCCAAGTTACTCTGGAGTATGGCTACACCTTC.

V gene TRBV6-5 combines with J gene TRBJ2-7; no clear D. This CDR3 has 11 amino acids. Germline loops: CDR1 MNHEY, CDR2 SVGAGI. Trimming cost V 6 bases and J 6 bases, with 9 bases left between them. Here the CDR3 reads CASRRSSEQYF. DNA of the CDR3: TGTGCCAGCAGGAGGAGCAGCGAGCAGTACTTC.

The CDR3 nucleotides read TGCGCCAGCAGCTTGGATGGGCGCACCGGGGAGCTGTTTTTT. Its translation is CASSLDGRTGELFF. The chain has TRBV5-1 and TRBJ2-2; D ambiguous. CDR1 is SGHRS, CDR2 YFSETQ, per germline. The ends were cut back, 0 bases at V and 4 bases at J, with 7 bases in the middle. The CDR3 is 14 residues long.

The DNA of the CDR3 is TGTGCCAGCAGCCACCCTAGTCAGGGAAACGAGCAGTACTTC. It specifies CASSHPSQGNEQYF. V gene TRBV4-2 combines with J gene TRBJ2-7; possibly TRBD1 for D (5 bases). Trimming took off 3 bases at V and 5 bases at J, with 14 bases between the two ends. Germline CDR1 is LGHNA and CDR2 is YNFKEQ. This CDR3 spans 14 amino acids.

This sequence joins TRBV7-9 and TRBJ2-7; D is undetermined. CDR3 length: 10 residues. V lost 7 bases and J lost 6, with 7 bases in between. From germline, CDR1 is SEHNR and CDR2 FQNEAQ (reference sequence). CDR3 in DNA: TGTGCCAGCATGCCAGCCGAGCAGTACTTC. This gives the protein CASMPAEQYF.

A single count supports this clone. The genes are TRBV28 and TRBJ1-4; tentative D call: TRBD1 (6 bases). CDR1 and CDR2 (germline): MDHEN, SYDVKM. The CDR3 is 14 amino acids. The V end lost 2 bases, the J end lost 7 bases, and 11 bases lay between the germline ends. This chain's CDR3 is CASSLPGTLEKLFF. The CDR3 nucleotides are TGTGCCAGCAGTTTACCCGGGACACTTGAAAAACTGTTTTTT.

Only one count was recorded for this clone. The chain carries TRBV5-1 and TRBJ2-2; 8 bases are shared with TRBD1. V lost 4 bases and J lost 0; bases outside the gene matches: 5. CDR3 size: 16 residues. In germline, CDR1 is SGHRS, CDR2 YFSETQ. The CDR3 sequence is CASSLGQGTNTGELFF. CDR3 bases: TGCGCCAGCAGCCTAGGACAGGGAACGAACACCGGGGAGCTGTTTTTT. The whole variable domain, filled in from reference TRBV5-1 and TRBJ2-2, reads KAGVTQTPRYLIKTRGQQVTLSCSPISGHRSVSWYQQTPGQGLQFLFEYFSETQRNKGNFPGRFSGRQFSNSRSEMNVSTLELGDSALYLCASSLGQGTNTGELFFGEGSRLTVL.

V and J are TRBV19 and TRBJ2-2, with 11 bases identical to TRBD1. Germline CDR1 and CDR2: LNHDA and SQIVND (reference sequence). Unmatched junction bases numbered 1, after V lost 8 bases and J lost 2 bases. The CDR3 has 14 amino acids. The CDR3 DNA reads TGTGCCAGTGGGACAGGGGGTAACACCGGGGAGCTGTTTTTT. This codes for CASGTGGNTGELFF.

V usage is TRBV18 and J usage is TRBJ1-1; 8 bases fit TRBD1. The CDR3 is 13 residues long. Germline V gives CDR1 KGHSH, CDR2 LQKENI. V shed 4 bases and J 5 bases; nucleotides not matched to a gene: 3. The chain's CDR3 is CASSQQGATEAFF. In DNA, the CDR3 is TGTGCCAGCTCACAGCAGGGGGCGACTGAAGCTTTCTTT.

The chain combines TRBV19 with TRBJ2-7; maybe TRBD1 (5 bases). Germline V CDR1 and CDR2: LNHDA, SQIVND (reference sequence). V was clipped by 8 bases and J by 1 base, with 12 bases between them. CDR3 length: 13 amino acids. In DNA, the CDR3 is TGTGCCAGTTCAAGACAGTATTCCTACGAGCAGTACTTC. Protein: CASSRQYSYEQYF.

This chain uses TRBV5-1 with TRBJ1-4, with a weak D call TRBD1 (6 bases). CDR1 SGHRS and CDR2 YFSETQ come from the germline V gene. CDR3 length: 15 residues. V lost 4 bases and J 8 bases, leaving 18 bases between the germline ends. The CDR3 is CASSLRTDVREKLFF. CDR3 bases: TGCGCCAGCAGCCTGAGGACAGATGTTCGCGAAAAACTGTTTTTT.

The V gene is TRBV24-1, the J gene TRBJ2-1; 7 positions agree with TRBD2. V lost 4 bases and J lost 4; bases outside the gene matches: 6. The CDR3 sequence is 15 residues long. The V gene's germline CDR1 is KGHDR and CDR2 SFDVKD. CDR3 in amino acids: CATSDLSGPYNEQFF. In nucleotides, the CDR3 is TGTGCCACCAGTGACCTTAGCGGGCCTTACAATGAGCAGTTCTTC.

This chain uses TRBV5-4 with TRBJ2-2; D may be TRBD2 (6 bases). The V gene lost 0 bases and the J gene lost 2 bases, with 14 bases spanning the gap. Germline CDR1 is SGHNT and CDR2 is YYREEE (reference sequence). This CDR3 is built from 17 residues. CDR3 residues: CASSLEGTGLNTGELFF. The DNA for the CDR3 is TGTGCCAGCAGCTTGGAGGGAACCGGACTAAACACCGGGGAGCTGTTTTTT.

This clone was counted a single time. This chain joins TRBV20-1 and TRBJ2-1; weak D call: TRBD1 (5 bases). Germline V gives CDR1 DFQATT, CDR2 SNEGSKA (reference sequence). The CDR3 runs 11 residues. V lost 6 bases to trimming and J lost 9 bases, with 12 bases between them. Written as DNA, the CDR3 is TGCAGTGCGCTCCCCGACAGTGAGCAGTTCTTC. Encoded protein: CSALPDSEQFF.